A selection of T cell receptor beta chains follows, all from one sample in a study of CD8 T cells in Susac syndrome. TCRdb analysed the immunoSEQ multiplex PCR reads with MiXCR anew, one entry per CDR3 protein. The sample holds approximately 150,000 distinct CDR3 sequences, approximately 93% seen once. The sample taken for sequencing was CD4+ T cells from PBMCs. Receptor source: a human donor with multiple sclerosis. The CDR3 runs from the conserved cysteine through the conserved F or W. D genes are given only for firm matches. Clone size, where shown, is once, few, many, or a class for clones that have expanded.

abundance,j_gene,v_gene,d_gene,CDR3aa,CDR3nt
NA,TRBJ1-5,TRBV23-1,NA,CARPPVGVPLHQPQHF,TGCGCCAGACCGCCAGTAGGGGTCCCCCTACATCAGCCCCAGCATTTT
NA,TRBJ1-5,TRBV7-9,NA,CASSPQDGDQPQHF,TGTGCCAGCAGCCCCCAGGACGGCGATCAGCCCCAGCATTTT
NA,TRBJ2-4,TRBV20-1,TRBD2,CSASSLADLAKNIQYF,TGCAGTGCTAGCAGTCTAGCGGACCTAGCCAAAAACATTCAGTACTTC
NA,TRBJ1-1,TRBV12-5,NA,CASGLSGGNTEAFF,TGTGCTAGTGGTTTGAGTGGAGGCAACACTGAAGCTTTCTTT
NA,TRBJ2-7,TRBV28,NA,CASSLPPGRYEQYF,TGTGCCAGCAGTTTACCTCCGGGACGCTACGAGCAGTACTTC
NA,TRBJ1-1,TRBV18,TRBD1,CASSVTGEAFF,TGTGCCAGCTCAGTGACAGGGGAAGCTTTCTTT
NA,TRBJ2-3,TRBV3-1,NA,CASSHPPGHGSSTDTQYF,TGTGCCAGCAGCCACCCCCCGGGACACGGATCTAGCACAGATACGCAGTATTTT
NA,TRBJ1-2,TRBV27,TRBD1,CASRTINRGNYYGYTF,TGTGCCAGCAGGACCATTAACAGGGGGAATTACTATGGCTACACCTTC
NA,TRBJ1-1,TRBV29-1,NA,CSVEGRDGNTEAFF,TGCAGCGTTGAGGGTAGGGACGGAAACACTGAAGCTTTCTTT
NA,TRBJ1-5,TRBV5-1,TRBD1,CASSLEGQSNQPQHF,TGCGCCAGCAGCTTGGAGGGACAGAGCAATCAGCCCCAGCATTTT
NA,TRBJ2-6,TRBV9,NA,CASRPRDSGANVLTF,TGTGCCAGCAGACCCAGGGACTCTGGGGCCAACGTCCTGACTTTC
NA,TRBJ2-7,TRBV6-2/TRBV6-3,NA,CASSYAGLLKGREQYF,TGTGCCAGCAGTTACGCGGGACTTCTCAAGGGACGCGAGCAGTACTTC
NA,TRBJ2-7,TRBV10-3,TRBD2,CAMGRASGRVNEQYF,TGTGCCATGGGGCGGGCGAGCGGGAGAGTCAACGAGCAGTACTTC
once,TRBJ2-2,TRBV29-1,NA,CSVAPSGNTGELFF,TGCAGCGTGGCCCCCTCCGGGAACACCGGGGAGCTGTTTTTT
NA,TRBJ1-5,TRBV7-2,NA,CASSQIWSNQPQHF,TGTGCCAGCAGCCAAATCTGGAGCAATCAGCCCCAGCATTTT
NA,TRBJ2-1,TRBV7-9,TRBD1,CASSLPPGQGPAEQFF,TGTGCCAGCAGCTTACCCCCAGGACAGGGCCCAGCAGAGCAGTTCTTC
NA,TRBJ2-7,TRBV6-1,NA,CASRTITGFFDEQYF,TGTGCCAGCAGGACAATCACAGGGTTTTTTGACGAGCAGTACTTC
NA,TRBJ1-4,TRBV29-1,NA,CSAQSQNEKLFF,TGCAGCGCTCAGTCCCAGAATGAAAAACTGTTTTTT
NA,TRBJ1-5,TRBV7-9,NA,CASSSSVAQPQHF,TGTGCCAGCAGCTCCTCGGTGGCTCAGCCCCAGCATTTT
NA,TRBJ2-1,TRBV19,NA,CASRNRRNEQFF,TGTGCCAGTAGGAATAGGAGAAATGAGCAGTTCTTC
NA,TRBJ1-2,TRBV28,TRBD1,CASSSTTGAYGYTF,TGTGCCAGCAGTTCCACAACAGGGGCCTATGGCTACACCTTC
NA,TRBJ2-7,TRBV28,TRBD1,CASSRPGQGTFYEQYF,TGTGCCAGCAGTCGACCCGGACAGGGCACCTTTTACGAGCAGTACTTC
NA,TRBJ2-3,TRBV5-4,NA,CASSLDSNTDTQYF,TGTGCCAGCAGCTTGGACTCAAACACAGATACGCAGTATTTT
NA,TRBJ1-5,TRBV6-2/TRBV6-3,NA,CASSPSGGARNQPQHF,TGTGCCAGCAGTCCGTCCGGGGGGGCCCGCAATCAGCCCCAGCATTTT
NA,TRBJ2-7,TRBV29-1,TRBD1,CSVVVGNRGFQEDEQYF,TGCAGCGTTGTCGTGGGGAACAGGGGATTTCAGGAAGACGAGCAGTACTTC
few,TRBJ2-5,TRBV27,NA,CASSFRVRETQYF,TGTGCCAGCAGTTTTAGGGTGCGAGAGACCCAGTACTTC
NA,TRBJ2-5,TRBV12-3/TRBV12-4,TRBD1,CASSRQGSTETQYF,TGTGCCAGCAGTCGACAGGGGAGCACAGAGACCCAGTACTTC
NA,TRBJ2-6,TRBV30,TRBD1,CARDGGQGAGANVLTF,TGTGCCCGGGACGGGGGACAGGGAGCTGGGGCCAACGTCCTGACTTTC
NA,TRBJ1-4,TRBV27,NA,CASSGGRSRDEKLFF,TGTGCCAGCAGTGGCGGGCGGAGTAGGGATGAAAAACTGTTTTTT
NA,TRBJ1-2,TRBV30,TRBD1,CAWSRQGGNGYTF,TGTGCCTGGTCCCGACAGGGGGGCAATGGCTACACCTTC
NA,TRBJ1-2,TRBV29-1,NA,CSVLVADKVYGYTF,TGCAGCGTATTGGTGGCCGACAAGGTCTATGGCTACACCTTC
NA,TRBJ2-7,TRBV10-3,TRBD1,CAINPTGSSYEQYF,TGTGCCATCAACCCGACAGGGAGCTCCTACGAGCAGTACTTC
NA,TRBJ2-5,TRBV12-3/TRBV12-4,NA,CATGSAGLKTQYF,TGTGCCACCGGATCGGCGGGGCTTAAGACCCAGTACTTC
NA,TRBJ2-7,TRBV5-6,TRBD1,CASSPFPRTGIYEQYF,TGTGCCAGCAGCCCTTTTCCCAGGACAGGGATCTACGAGCAGTACTTC
NA,TRBJ2-7,TRBV7-8,NA,CASSPAGNRGEQYF,TGTGCCAGCAGCCCGGCCGGAAACCGGGGGGAGCAGTACTTC
NA,TRBJ1-1,TRBV5-6,NA,CASSWWGGTEAFF,TGTGCCAGCAGCTGGTGGGGGGGGACTGAAGCTTTCTTT
NA,TRBJ1-1,TRBV29-1,NA,CSLSRTLNTEAFF,TGCAGCCTATCACGTACCTTGAACACTGAAGCTTTCTTT
few,TRBJ1-5,TRBV30,NA,CAWSGGEGYNQPQHF,TGTGCCTGGAGTGGGGGGGAGGGTTACAATCAGCCCCAGCATTTT
NA,TRBJ2-7,TRBV18,TRBD1,CASSPTGGDLSGEQYF,TGTGCCAGCTCACCGACAGGGGGCGATCTAAGTGGCGAGCAGTACTTC
NA,TRBJ2-3,TRBV24-1,NA,CATSETGRADTQYF,TGTGCCACCAGTGAAACAGGCCGGGCAGATACGCAGTATTTT
NA,TRBJ2-1,TRBV20-1,NA,CSAREVVKEQFF,TGCAGTGCTAGAGAAGTAGTCAAGGAGCAGTTCTTC
NA,TRBJ2-6,TRBV7-3,NA,CASSLGTRANVLTF,TGTGCCAGCAGCTTAGGAACAAGGGCCAACGTCCTGACTTTC
NA,TRBJ1-5,TRBV3-1,TRBD1,CASSHGTGNQPQHF,TGTGCCAGCAGCCATGGGACAGGGAATCAGCCCCAGCATTTT
NA,TRBJ2-3,TRBV19,NA,CATTEGANTQYF,TGTGCCACGACGGAGGGGGCCAATACGCAGTATTTT
NA,TRBJ1-1,TRBV20-1,NA,CSARGYINTEAFF,TGCAGTGCTAGAGGGTACATAAACACTGAAGCTTTCTTT
NA,TRBJ1-1,TRBV6-5,NA,CASSYLGSTEAFF,TGTGCCAGCAGTTACCTAGGGAGCACTGAAGCTTTCTTT
NA,TRBJ1-1,TRBV6-6,NA,CASIGTEAFF,TGTGCCAGCATCGGGACTGAAGCTTTCTTT
NA,TRBJ2-2,TRBV6-5,NA,CASRRFGGELFF,TGTGCCAGCAGACGATTCGGAGGGGAGCTGTTTTTT
NA,TRBJ1-3,TRBV28,NA,CASSFGDTIYF,TGTGCCAGCAGTTTCGGGGACACCATATATTTT
once,TRBJ1-6,TRBV20-1,NA,CSARVGGQKYNSPLHF,TGCAGTGCTAGAGTCGGAGGGCAGAAATATAATTCACCCCTCCACTTT
NA,TRBJ2-7,TRBV20-1,TRBD1,CSAPSGQGFYEQYF,TGCAGTGCTCCTTCTGGACAGGGTTTCTACGAGCAGTACTTC
NA,TRBJ2-7,TRBV20-1,TRBD2,CSALSSGGSYEQYF,TGCAGTGCTCTTTCTAGCGGGGGCTCCTACGAGCAGTACTTC
NA,TRBJ2-7,TRBV29-1,NA,CSVCLGQSSSYEQYF,TGCAGCGTGTGCCTGGGTCAGTCCAGCTCCTACGAGCAGTACTTC
few,TRBJ1-5,TRBV19,TRBD1,CASSLGTGQGFNQPQHF,TGTGCCAGTAGTCTAGGGACCGGACAGGGGTTTAATCAGCCCCAGCATTTT
NA,TRBJ1-1,TRBV28,NA,CASAGASTEAFF,TGTGCCAGCGCGGGGGCGAGCACTGAAGCCTTCTTT
once,TRBJ1-1,TRBV19,TRBD1,CASSSIGTGHTEAFF,TGTGCCAGTAGCTCCATAGGGACAGGCCACACTGAAGCTTTCTTT
NA,TRBJ1-2,TRBV19,NA,CASSTPDIYGYTF,TGTGCCAGTAGTACCCCAGACATTTATGGCTACACCTTC
NA,TRBJ2-1,TRBV19,NA,CASSRGGSYNEQFF,TGTGCCAGTAGTAGAGGGGGCTCCTACAATGAGCAGTTCTTC
NA,TRBJ2-5,TRBV5-4,TRBD1,CASSRGTGQYF,TGTGCCAGCAGCAGAGGGACAGGCCAGTACTTC